A selection of T cell receptor beta chains follows, all from one sample in a study of CD8+ T cells in alopecia areata. Measured with immunoSEQ multiplex PCR; TCRdb has only the in-frame clones, and not every one. Found here are approximately 180,000 clones, roughly 50% of them singletons; the top ten hold 16%. Sequencing used CD4+ T cells sorted from blood, obtained at approximately week 60, from a patient treated with tofacitinib. These receptors came from a human donor with alopecia areata. CDR3s include the opening cysteine and the closing phenylalanine or tryptophan. Each record gives: J gene, V gene, clone size, CDR3 protein. Not every row has a clone size; where given, it reads once, few, many or a size class.

TRBJ2-6 | TRBV29-1 | - | CSVGWWTQSGANVLTF
TRBJ1-2 | TRBV20-1 | - | CSARDGVGYTF
TRBJ2-7 | TRBV4-2 | - | CASSHATSGAYEQYF
TRBJ1-1 | TRBV6-5 | - | CASSYKPTSDTEAFF
TRBJ2-4 | TRBV5-6 | many | CASSYDSVLGQYF
TRBJ1-1 | TRBV2 | once | CASRETGDTEAFF
TRBJ2-4 | TRBV4-1 | few | CASSQDGESKLAKNIQYF
TRBJ2-1 | TRBV28 | few | CASSLSPLVTADNEQFF
TRBJ2-7 | TRBV2 | - | CASSERGVPNYEQYF
TRBJ2-7 | TRBV4-2 | - | CASSEGSTYEQYF
TRBJ2-5 | TRBV5-1 | - | CASSLGTGPQETQYF
TRBJ1-2 | TRBV7-2 | few | CASRPTGEHGYTF
TRBJ1-2 | TRBV30 | few | CAWGPGQQGERGYTF
TRBJ2-7 | TRBV27 | few | CASSLGYSGGYEQYF
TRBJ1-1 | TRBV19 | few | CASSIQGVNTEAFF
TRBJ1-2 | TRBV5-1 | - | CASSLVAEYGYTF
TRBJ2-5 | TRBV25-1 | - | CASSDGREETQYF